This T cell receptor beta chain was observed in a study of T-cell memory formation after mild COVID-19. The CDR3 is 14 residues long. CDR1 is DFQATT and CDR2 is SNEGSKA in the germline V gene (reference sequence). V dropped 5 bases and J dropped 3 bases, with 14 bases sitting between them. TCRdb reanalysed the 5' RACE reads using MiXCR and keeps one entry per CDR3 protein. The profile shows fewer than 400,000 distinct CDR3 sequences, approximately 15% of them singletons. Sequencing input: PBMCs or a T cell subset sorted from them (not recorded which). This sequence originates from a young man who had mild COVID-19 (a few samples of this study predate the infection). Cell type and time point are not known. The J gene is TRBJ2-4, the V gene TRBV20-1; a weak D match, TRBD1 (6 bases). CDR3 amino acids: CSAVGQIVKNIQYF. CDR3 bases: TGCAGTGCTGTCGGACAGATTGTCAAAAACATTCAGTACTTC.